This entry concerns a single TCR beta chain. Its antigen is not known. The data derive from a study of T cell responses to AZD1222 COVID-19 vaccine. The V gene lost 5 bases and the J gene lost 7 bases, with 14 bases spanning the gap. CDR1 is SEHNR, CDR2 FQNEAQ, per germline (reference sequence). The CDR3 is 13 residues long. Using immunoSEQ multiplex PCR, the repertoire was profiled, and TCRdb retains in-frame clones only, with some absent. The sample yields about 140,000 clones, 85% to 95% seen once. Study-wide points: The donor group comprised mostly white British people and more females; the analysis possibly underestimated clonal diversity. Two doses of AZD1222 preceded a rise in Spike-specific TCR breadth and depth. Sampled repertoires all dated from after the peak T cell response. Baseline antibody screening turned up just a handful of seropositive AZD1222 recipients.

The receptor comes from an adult in good health. This sequence joins TRBV7-9 and TRBJ2-5; D perhaps matches TRBD1 (6 bases). The sequences come from peripheral blood, collected on day 0 of MenACWY control vaccination. The CDR3 spells CASSLEGGGTQYF. CDR3 DNA: TGTGCCAGCAGCCTGGAAGGGGGTGGGACCCAGTACTTC.